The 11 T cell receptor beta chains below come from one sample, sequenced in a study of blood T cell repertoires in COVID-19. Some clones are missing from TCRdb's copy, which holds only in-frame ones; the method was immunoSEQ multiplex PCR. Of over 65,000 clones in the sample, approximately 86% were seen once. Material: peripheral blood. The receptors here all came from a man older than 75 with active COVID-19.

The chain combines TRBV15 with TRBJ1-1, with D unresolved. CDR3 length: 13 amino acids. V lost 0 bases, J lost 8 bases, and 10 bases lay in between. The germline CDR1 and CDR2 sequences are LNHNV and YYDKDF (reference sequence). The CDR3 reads CATSRDWAGEAFF. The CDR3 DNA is TGTGCCACCAGCAGAGATTGGGCCGGAGAAGCTTTCTTT.

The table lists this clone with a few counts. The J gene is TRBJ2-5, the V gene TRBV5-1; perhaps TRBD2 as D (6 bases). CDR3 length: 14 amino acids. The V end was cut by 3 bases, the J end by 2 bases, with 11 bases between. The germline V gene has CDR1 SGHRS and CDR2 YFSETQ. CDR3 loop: CASSYGTSQETQYF. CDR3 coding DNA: TGCGCCAGCAGCTACGGGACTTCGCAAGAGACCCAGTACTTC.

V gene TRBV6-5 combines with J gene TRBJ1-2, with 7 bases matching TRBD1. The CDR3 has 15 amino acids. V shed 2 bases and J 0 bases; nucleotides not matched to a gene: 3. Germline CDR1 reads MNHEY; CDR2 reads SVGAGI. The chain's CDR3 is CASSYGQGANYGYTF. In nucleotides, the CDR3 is TGTGCCAGCAGTTACGGGCAGGGGGCTAACTATGGCTACACCTTC.

The CDR3 bases are TGTGCCAGTAGTATGGGGAGGGGAGCAGGAAACACCATATATTTT. Its translation: CASSMGRGAGNTIYF. The chain carries TRBV19 and TRBJ1-3; D is possibly TRBD1 (5 bases). V lost 3 bases and J 4 bases, leaving 13 bases between the germline ends. Germline V gene data show CDR1 as LNHDA and CDR2 as SQIVND (reference sequence). The CDR3 contains 15 residues.

CDR3 sequence (DNA): TGTGCCAGCAGTAAGGGGGCGAGCTCCTATAATTCACCCCTCCACTTT. It codes for CASSKGASSYNSPLHF. The chain is built from TRBV2 and TRBJ1-6; 7 positions match TRBD1. Germline trimming cut 5 bases from V and 0 bases from J; bases unmatched to any gene: 4. Germline lookup yields CDR1 SNHLY and CDR2 FYNNEI. This CDR3 region has 16 residues.

This chain's CDR3 is CASRPGQRETQYF. For the CDR3, the DNA is TGTGCCAGCAGACCAGGGCAGCGTGAGACCCAGTACTTC. The V call is TRBV6-5, the J call TRBJ2-5; weak D call: TRBD1 (5 bases). Germline V CDR1 and CDR2: MNHEY, SVGAGI. This CDR3 is built from 13 residues. V lost 6 bases to trimming and J lost 5 bases, with 13 bases between them.

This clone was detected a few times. CDR3 in DNA: TGTGCCAGCGCCAGGACAGGGGTGTACGCTGAAGCTTTCTTT. This sequence encodes CASARTGVYAEAFF. V is TRBV14 and J is TRBJ1-1; 9 positions agree with TRBD1. This CDR3 has 14 amino acids. Germline lookup yields CDR1 SGHDN and CDR2 FVKESK. The ends lost 8 bases at V and 6 bases at J; junction bases unmatched: 10.

This CDR3 is CASSLVVPGLAGSRETQYF. CDR3 DNA: TGTGCCAGCAGCTTAGTGGTCCCGGGACTAGCGGGAAGTAGGGAGACCCAGTACTTC. The chain has TRBV7-8 and TRBJ2-5, with TRBD2 matching 13 bases. The CDR3 spans 19 residues. Trimming cost V 1 base and J 5 bases; bases outside gene matches: 13. Germline-derived CDR1 and CDR2 are SGHVS and FQNEAQ.

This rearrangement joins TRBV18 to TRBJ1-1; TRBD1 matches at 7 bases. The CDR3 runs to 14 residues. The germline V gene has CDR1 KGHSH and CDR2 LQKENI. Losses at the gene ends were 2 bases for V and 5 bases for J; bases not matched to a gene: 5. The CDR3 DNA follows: TGTGCCAGCTCACCAAAGGGGGCTACGACTGAAGCTTTCTTT. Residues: CASSPKGATTEAFF.

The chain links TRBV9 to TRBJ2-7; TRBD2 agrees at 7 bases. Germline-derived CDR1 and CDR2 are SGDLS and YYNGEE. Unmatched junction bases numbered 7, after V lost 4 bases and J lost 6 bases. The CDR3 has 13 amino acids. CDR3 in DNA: TGTGCCAGCAGCAATGGGGGGGTCGGCGAGCAGTACTTC. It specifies CASSNGGVGEQYF.

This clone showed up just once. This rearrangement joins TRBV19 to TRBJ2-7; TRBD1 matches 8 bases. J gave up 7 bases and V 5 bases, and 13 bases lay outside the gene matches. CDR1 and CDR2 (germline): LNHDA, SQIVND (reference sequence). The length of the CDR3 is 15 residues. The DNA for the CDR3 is TGTGCCAGTAGTGAACGGGACAGGACTTTCGCAGAGCAGTACTTC. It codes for CASSERDRTFAEQYF. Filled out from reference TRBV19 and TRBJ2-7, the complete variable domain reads DGGITQSPKYLFRKEGQNVTLSCEQNLNHDAMYWYRQDPGQGLRLIYYSQIVNDFQKGDIAEGYSVSREKKESFPLTVTSAQKNPTAFYLCASSERDRTFAEQYFGPGTRLTVT.